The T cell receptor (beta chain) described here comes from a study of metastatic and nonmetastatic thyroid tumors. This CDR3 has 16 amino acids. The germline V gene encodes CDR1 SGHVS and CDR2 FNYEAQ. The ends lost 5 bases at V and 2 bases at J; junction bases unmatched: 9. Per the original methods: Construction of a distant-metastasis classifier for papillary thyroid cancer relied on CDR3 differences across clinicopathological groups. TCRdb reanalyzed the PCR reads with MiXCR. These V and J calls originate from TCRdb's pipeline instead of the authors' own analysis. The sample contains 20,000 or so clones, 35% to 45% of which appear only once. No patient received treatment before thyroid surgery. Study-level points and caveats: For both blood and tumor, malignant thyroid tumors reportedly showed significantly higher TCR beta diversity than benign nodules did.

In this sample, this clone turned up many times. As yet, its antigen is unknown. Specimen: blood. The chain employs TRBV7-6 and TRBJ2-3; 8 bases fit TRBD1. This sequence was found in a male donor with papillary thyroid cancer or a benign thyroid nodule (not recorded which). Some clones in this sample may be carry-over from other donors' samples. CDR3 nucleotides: TGTGCCAGCAGCCCCCTCGGCCAGGGGGCCACAGATACGCAGTATTTT. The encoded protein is CASSPLGQGATDTQYF.